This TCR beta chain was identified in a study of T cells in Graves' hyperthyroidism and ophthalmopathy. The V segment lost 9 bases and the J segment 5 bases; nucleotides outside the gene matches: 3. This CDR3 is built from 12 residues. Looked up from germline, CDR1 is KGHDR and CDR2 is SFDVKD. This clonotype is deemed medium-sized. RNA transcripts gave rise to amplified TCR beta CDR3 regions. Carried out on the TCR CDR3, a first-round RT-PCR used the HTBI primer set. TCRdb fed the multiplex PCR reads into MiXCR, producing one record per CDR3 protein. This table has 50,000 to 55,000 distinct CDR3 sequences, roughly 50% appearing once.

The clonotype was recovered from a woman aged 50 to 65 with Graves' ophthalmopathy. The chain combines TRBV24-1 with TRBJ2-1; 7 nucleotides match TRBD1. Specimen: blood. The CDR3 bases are TGTGCCACCCAGGACAGGCACAATGAGCAGTTCTTC. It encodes CATQDRHNEQFF.